What follows describes a single TCR beta chain. The V gene's germline CDR1 is SGHTA and CDR2 FQGNSA. V was shortened by 5 bases and J by 5 bases, with 6 bases between the two germline ends. The CDR3 has 11 amino acids. As processed by the authors: The authors estimated nucleated cell counts from reference gene primer amplification. Clones were read by immunoSEQ multiplex PCR, and TCRdb kept only the in-frame ones, dropping some. Clone size and the V and J calls come from that table; the DNA yielded D and trimming. The table lists around 270,000 clones, 70% to 90% of them singletons. The sample is drawn from a study of blood T cell repertoires in COVID-19.

The sequencing input was peripheral blood. This TCR was recovered from a woman in her 50s with acute or convalescent COVID-19. The J gene is TRBJ2-5, the V gene TRBV7-2; D unclear. This CDR3 is CASSMRETQYF. CDR3 coding DNA: TGTGCCAGCAGCATGAGGGAGACCCAGTACTTC.